These 28 T cell receptor beta chains share one sample of origin, sequenced in a study of response to subunit inactivated influenza vaccine (dated 2018 in TCRdb). Library preparation was by RT-PCR. Instrument used: Illumina HiSeq 2500. Using fastp trimming at Q25 and MiXCR clonotype assembly, TCRdb reanalyzed the public sequencing data and kept in-frame beta chains. Every distinct CDR3 protein forms one entry, paired with its most common genes and DNA. Here the sample has about 520,000 distinct CDR3 sequences; 25% occur a single time. Approximately 2% of the sample comes from the top ten. The sequences come from CD4+ T cells sorted from PBMCs, collected more than 4 days after vaccination. Every receptor here comes from a man aged 45-60 years who received an inactivated influenza vaccine. Donor details come from another sample of the same person, matched by shared clones.

The V call is TRBV20-1, the J call TRBJ1-6; 9 nucleotides line up with TRBD1. CDR3 length: 14 amino acids. Germline values: CDR1 DFQATT, CDR2 SNEGSKA (reference sequence). V shed 1 base, J shed 6 bases, and the junction held 1 base outside the gene matches. This chain's CDR3 is CSARAGQGNSPLHF. The CDR3, as DNA: TGCAGTGCTAGAGCGGGACAGGGTAATTCACCCCTCCACTTT.

This clonotype has a handful of counts. V usage is TRBV29-1 and J usage is TRBJ2-1; 8 nucleotides agree with TRBD2. The V gene end was trimmed by 4 bases and the J gene end by 4 bases; junction bases not matched to a gene: 3. The V gene's germline CDR1 is SQVTM and CDR2 ANQGSEA. CDR3 length equals 13 residues. The CDR3 loop reads CSVAPSGYNEQFF. CDR3 DNA sequence: TGCAGCGTTGCTCCTAGCGGGTACAATGAGCAGTTCTTC.

This CDR3 reads CASSTPSGRRNEQYF. Written as DNA, the CDR3 is TGTGCCAGCAGCACCCCTAGCGGGAGGAGGAACGAGCAGTACTTC. The V and J genes are TRBV7-9 and TRBJ2-7; 11 nucleotides align to TRBD2. Germline CDR1 SEHNR, CDR2 FQNEAQ (reference sequence). Germline trimming cut 5 bases from V and 5 bases from J; bases unmatched to any gene: 8. CDR3 length equals 15 residues.

The V call is TRBV6-1, the J call TRBJ2-3; D is perhaps TRBD2 (6 bases). CDR3 length equals 14 residues. Germline V gene sequence: CDR1 MNHNS, CDR2 SASEGT. V was trimmed by 4 bases and J by 1 base, leaving 9 bases between them. The CDR3 DNA sequence: TGTGCCAGCAGTGGGGACTGGGGCACAGATACGCAGTATTTT. Its translation is CASSGDWGTDTQYF.

The sample holds many counts of this clonotype. The rearrangement links TRBV29-1 to TRBJ1-1; TRBD1 might be the D (6 bases). The CDR3 extends over 13 amino acids. Germline CDR1 and CDR2: SQVTM and ANQGSEA. V lost 0 bases to trimming and J lost 5 bases, with 10 bases between them. The CDR3 DNA sequence: TGCAGCGTTGAAGAACAGGGAGGGACTGAAGCTTTCTTT. Encoded protein: CSVEEQGGTEAFF.

V gene TRBV2 combines with J gene TRBJ2-2; 11 bases align to TRBD2. CDR3 length equals 14 residues. Trimming took 9 bases from V and 8 from J; bases not matched to a gene: 8. Germline V lookup: CDR1 SNHLY, CDR2 FYNNEI. CDR3 loop: CASSRRTSGGELFF. DNA for the CDR3: TGTGCCAGTTCCCGAAGGACTAGCGGGGGGGAGCTGTTTTTT.

The chain combines TRBV20-1 with TRBJ2-7; 9 nucleotides agree with TRBD2. Germline V gene sequence: CDR1 DFQATT, CDR2 SNEGSKA (reference sequence). V trimming: 3 bases; J trimming: 5 bases; junction bases outside the gene matches: 2. The CDR3 totals 12 residues. DNA of the CDR3: TGCAGTGCTAGTTCTAGCGGGAACGAGCAGTACTTC. It codes for CSASSSGNEQYF.

V gene TRBV20-1 combines with J gene TRBJ2-7; 9 bases align to TRBD1. Germline values: CDR1 DFQATT, CDR2 SNEGSKA (reference sequence). V lost 4 bases and J lost 2; bases outside the gene matches: 12. This CDR3 spans 16 amino acids. The CDR3 spells CSAITTHRGLPYEQYF. The CDR3 region has the DNA TGCAGTGCTATAACAACACACAGGGGGCTTCCCTACGAGCAGTACTTC.

This chain uses TRBV12-3 or TRBV12-4 with TRBJ2-2, with 8 bases fitting TRBD2. The CDR3 totals 14 residues. J was trimmed by 4 bases and V by 6 bases; bases with no gene match: 4. This chain's CDR3 is CASRLAGGTGELFF. The CDR3 region has the DNA TGTGCCAGCAGGCTTGCGGGAGGCACCGGGGAGCTGTTTTTT.

There are many counts of this clonotype. The J gene is TRBJ2-3, the V gene TRBV7-9; 8 nucleotides agree with TRBD1. V was pared by 9 bases and J by 1 base, with 6 bases of the junction left unmatched. This CDR3 region has 14 residues. CDR1 and CDR2 from the germline V gene are SEHNR and FQNEAQ (reference sequence). The CDR3 spells CASLPGQGTDTQYF. As DNA, the CDR3 is TGTGCCAGTTTACCGGGACAGGGCACAGATACGCAGTATTTT.

The genes are TRBV7-9 and TRBJ1-1; 9 nucleotides line up with TRBD1. Germline V CDR1 and CDR2: SEHNR, FQNEAQ (reference sequence). The CDR3 totals 15 residues. The J segment lost 1 base and the V segment lost 6 bases, leaving 6 bases of the junction unmatched. The CDR3 DNA is TGTGCCAGCAGGGGACAGGGCCCCAAGAACACTGAAGCTTTCTTT. Amino acid sequence: CASRGQGPKNTEAFF.

The rearrangement links TRBV7-9 to TRBJ1-1; no clear D gene. This CDR3 is 15 amino acids long. Germline V CDR1 and CDR2: SEHNR, FQNEAQ (reference sequence). V dropped 3 bases and J dropped 1 base, with 12 bases sitting between them. CDR3 nucleotides: TGTGCCAGCAGCTTGACCTCGGTCCAGAACACTGAAGCTTTCTTT. Translation: CASSLTSVQNTEAFF.

This chain connects TRBV15 to TRBJ2-3; D is unclear. Trimming cost V 0 bases and J 7 bases, with 5 bases left between them. The CDR3 is 12 amino acids. Germline CDR1 reads LNHNV; CDR2 reads YYDKDF (reference sequence). CDR3: CATSRDRNTQYF. The DNA for the CDR3 is TGTGCCACCAGCAGAGATCGAAATACGCAGTATTTT. The complete variable domain, with remaining parts taken from reference TRBV15 and TRBJ2-3, reads DAMVIQNPRYQVTQFGKPVTLSCSQTLNHNVMYWYQQKSSQAPKLLFHYYDKDFNNEADTPDNFQSRRPNTSFCFLDIRSPGLGDTAMYLCATSRDRNTQYFGPGTRLTVL.

This clonotype was counted a few times. The CDR3 nucleotides read TGTGCCAGCAGCTTTGGCTTCCCAGGGGATACGCAGTATTTT. Amino acids: CASSFGFPGDTQYF. The gene calls are TRBV7-3 and TRBJ2-3, with D maybe TRBD1 (5 bases). Germline loops: CDR1 SGHTA, CDR2 FQGTGA. The CDR3 spans 14 residues. Trimming removed 3 bases from V and 6 bases from J, with 13 bases in between. Based on the CDR3 plus reference TRBV7-3 and TRBJ2-3, the full variable domain is GAGVSQTPSNKVTEKGKYVELRCDPISGHTALYWYRQSLGQGPEFLIYFQGTGAADDSGLPNDRFFAVRPEGSVSTLKIQRTERGDSAVYLCASSFGFPGDTQYFGPGTRLTVL.

In its sample, this clonotype was seen a few times. The chain is built from TRBV10-3 and TRBJ2-3; 9 bases map to TRBD2. The V segment lost 6 bases and the J segment 0 bases; nucleotides outside the gene matches: 10. The germline CDR1 and CDR2 sequences are ENHRY and SYGVKD. The CDR3 loop spans 17 amino acids. This CDR3 is CAISKIAGETSTDTQYF. The CDR3 bases are TGTGCCATCAGCAAAATAGCGGGGGAGACTAGCACAGATACGCAGTATTTT.

This clonotype was detected only a few times. The chain employs TRBV20-1 and TRBJ2-1, with 9 nucleotides matching TRBD2. The CDR3 length is 14 residues. Germline-derived CDR1 and CDR2 are DFQATT and SNEGSKA (reference sequence). CDR3 bases: TGCAGGGTAGCGGGGGACCTCTCCTACAATGAGCAGTTCTTC. Translation gives CRVAGDLSYNEQFF.

There are a few counts of this clonotype. This sequence joins TRBV29-1 and TRBJ2-2; D gene uncertain. Per germline, CDR1 SQVTM and CDR2 ANQGSEA. The CDR3 extends over 14 amino acids. The germline V and J ends were trimmed by 7 bases and 4 bases, with 16 bases remaining between them. The CDR3: CSAIGVRATGELFF. For the CDR3, the DNA is TGCAGCGCAATTGGGGTCCGGGCCACCGGGGAGCTGTTTTTT.

The chain is built from TRBV7-3 and TRBJ2-4; D ambiguous. This CDR3 spans 13 amino acids. Per germline, CDR1 SGHTA and CDR2 FQGTGA. V gave up 5 bases and J gave up 6 bases, with 11 bases separating them. CDR3 DNA: TGTGCCAGCAGCCAGAGTGGTGCAAACATTCAGTACTTC. Its translation is CASSQSGANIQYF.

This clonotype was seen a handful of times. The chain links TRBV4-3 to TRBJ1-2, with TRBD1 matching 7 bases. Germline CDR1 LGHNA, CDR2 YSLEER. After removal of 4 bases from V and 4 bases from J, the junction contained 9 bases not matched to a gene. The CDR3 sequence is 15 residues long. CDR3 sequence reads: CASSLDFGTAYGYTF. CDR3 bases: TGCGCCAGCAGCCTAGACTTCGGGACAGCCTATGGCTACACCTTC.

V usage is TRBV18 and J usage is TRBJ1-6, with 7 positions matching TRBD1. CDR1 and CDR2 (germline): KGHSH, LQKENI. The CDR3 is made up of 16 amino acids. V trimming: 5 bases; J trimming: 10 bases; junction bases outside the gene matches: 14. The CDR3 spells CASSSGIGGVESPLHF. In DNA, the CDR3 is TGTGCCAGCTCATCCGGGATAGGGGGCGTGGAGTCACCCCTCCACTTT.

This clonotype came up a few times. V gene TRBV10-3 combines with J gene TRBJ2-7; TRBD1 aligns across 8 bases. The V segment lost 11 bases and the J segment 1 base; nucleotides outside the gene matches: 4. The CDR3 sequence is 12 residues long. Germline CDR1 ENHRY, CDR2 SYGVKD. The chain's CDR3 is CAVQGDSYEQYF. CDR3 nucleotide sequence: TGTGCCGTACAGGGGGATTCCTACGAGCAGTACTTC.

V and J are TRBV2 and TRBJ2-1, with D hard to call. V was pared by 4 bases and J by 14 bases, with 15 bases between. The CDR3 covers 12 residues. Germline assignment: CDR1 SNHLY and CDR2 FYNNEI. CDR3 amino acids: CASSGFLAKKFF. The CDR3 DNA sequence: TGTGCCAGCAGTGGGTTCCTGGCAAAGAAGTTCTTC.

The J gene is TRBJ2-7, the V gene TRBV11-2, with a tentative D call TRBD2 (6 bases). CDR3 length equals 15 residues. V was trimmed by 1 base and J by 3 bases, leaving 13 bases between them. Germline CDR1 and CDR2: SGHAT and FQNNGV. CDR3 protein: CASSLVLGLLYEQYF. For the CDR3, the DNA is TGTGCCAGCAGCTTAGTTCTGGGACTGCTCTACGAGCAGTACTTC. The variable domain in full, completed from reference TRBV11-2 and TRBJ2-7, reads EAGVAQSPRYKIIEKRQSVAFWCNPISGHATLYWYQQILGQGPKLLIQFQNNGVVDDSQLPKDRFSAERLKGVDSTLKIQPAKLEDSAVYLCASSLVLGLLYEQYFGPGTRLTVT.

This clonotype was detected only a few times. The rearrangement joins TRBV20-1 to TRBJ1-1; TRBD1 is a possible D gene (5 bases). Trimming left V 6 bases short and J 4 bases short, with 18 bases between. Per the germline V gene, CDR1 is DFQATT and CDR2 is SNEGSKA (reference sequence). CDR3 length: 14 residues. The CDR3 sequence is CSATTGRVFTEAFF. Written as DNA, the CDR3 is TGCAGTGCAACAACCGGCAGGGTGTTCACTGAAGCTTTCTTT.

This clonotype occurred a few times. The V and J genes are TRBV5-1 and TRBJ2-5; D not certain. The germline CDR1 and CDR2 sequences are SGHRS and YFSETQ. The CDR3 runs 12 residues. Trimming removed 6 bases from V and 6 bases from J, with 12 bases in between. As DNA, the CDR3 is TGCGCCAGCAAATCCGGACGGCAGACCCAGTACTTC. Its protein is CASKSGRQTQYF.

In its sample, this clonotype was seen once. This sequence joins TRBV2 and TRBJ2-1, with a possible D match to TRBD1 (5 bases). The germline V and J ends were trimmed by 8 bases and 0 bases, with 11 bases remaining between them. This CDR3 comprises 14 residues. CDR1 is SNHLY and CDR2 is FYNNEI in the germline V gene. CDR3 sequence (DNA): TGTGCCAGCCTGGCAGGGCCCTCCTACAATGAGCAGTTCTTC. Its protein product is CASLAGPSYNEQFF.

The gene calls are TRBV12-3 or TRBV12-4 and TRBJ1-5; 8 positions agree with TRBD1. The CDR3 has 15 residues. The ends lost 6 bases at V and 4 bases at J; junction bases unmatched: 8. The CDR3 loop is CASRPGQGRNQPQHF. The DNA of the CDR3 is TGTGCCAGCAGACCAGGACAGGGAAGGAATCAGCCCCAGCATTTT.

This clonotype was seen many times. This chain joins TRBV12-3 or TRBV12-4 and TRBJ2-4; 8 bases are shared with TRBD2. The junction had 5 bases not matched to a gene; V was cut back by 7 bases and J by 3 bases. The CDR3 is 14 residues long. DNA for the CDR3: TGTGCCAGCACCGGGCGGGAGGACAAAAACATTCAGTACTTC. This codes for CASTGREDKNIQYF.